The rows below give T cell receptor beta chains drawn from one sample of a study of blood T cells in healthy people across ages. TCRdb passed the 5' RACE reads through MiXCR, listing each CDR3 protein once. This table has about 1.8 million distinct CDR3 sequences, around 50% appearing once. Sequenced: blood. Receptor source: a woman aged 40 to 50 in good health. Both conserved end residues are part of each CDR3. The D gene is left open where the match is weak. Size tells how often a clone was seen (once, few, many) or the class of an expanded clone, and some rows leave it out.

j_call: TRBJ2-5
clone_size: few
d_call: TRBD1
v_call: TRBV29-1
cdr3_aa: CSVYPRDRAQETQYF
cdr3_nt: TGCAGCGTTTACCCCCGGGACAGGGCTCAAGAGACCCAGTACTTC

j_call: TRBJ1-1
clone_size: .
d_call: TRBD1
v_call: TRBV5-1
cdr3_aa: CASTDGQGNRPAFF
cdr3_nt: TGCGCCAGCACTGACGGACAGGGTAATCGTCCCGCTTTCTTT

j_call: TRBJ2-1
clone_size: .
d_call: .
v_call: TRBV19
cdr3_aa: CASSIFRGPVNEQFF
cdr3_nt: TGTGCCAGTAGTATTTTTAGGGGACCCGTCAATGAGCAGTTCTTC

j_call: TRBJ1-6
clone_size: .
d_call: .
v_call: TRBV7-2
cdr3_aa: CASSRILYAPLHF
cdr3_nt: TGTGCCAGCAGCCGCATCCTTTATGCTCCCCTCCACTTT

j_call: TRBJ2-5
clone_size: few
d_call: .
v_call: TRBV7-2
cdr3_aa: CASSLQGRQEETQYF
cdr3_nt: TGTGCCAGCAGCTTACAGGGGCGCCAGGAAGAGACCCAGTACTTC

j_call: TRBJ1-2
clone_size: .
d_call: TRBD1
v_call: TRBV5-1
cdr3_aa: CASSLARDRGHYGYTF
cdr3_nt: TGCGCCAGCAGCTTGGCGCGGGACAGGGGACACTATGGCTACACCTTC

j_call: TRBJ2-1
clone_size: .
d_call: TRBD2
v_call: TRBV13
cdr3_aa: CASSLTRLAGGREQFF
cdr3_nt: TGTGCCAGCAGCTTAACCCGACTAGCGGGGGGACGGGAGCAGTTCTTC

j_call: TRBJ1-4
clone_size: .
d_call: .
v_call: TRBV12-3/TRBV12-4
cdr3_aa: CASSSGALGLFF
cdr3_nt: TGTGCCAGCAGTTCCGGGGCCCTTGGGCTGTTTTTT

j_call: TRBJ2-6
clone_size: .
d_call: .
v_call: TRBV4-3
cdr3_aa: CASSQERAGAGANVLTF
cdr3_nt: TGCGCCAGCAGCCAAGAACGTGCAGGGGCTGGGGCCAACGTCCTGACTTTC

j_call: TRBJ1-2
clone_size: .
d_call: TRBD1
v_call: TRBV24-1
cdr3_aa: CATSDGTDYGYTF
cdr3_nt: TGTGCCACCAGTGATGGGACAGACTATGGCTACACCTTC

j_call: TRBJ2-1
clone_size: .
d_call: .
v_call: TRBV11-1
cdr3_aa: CASSEGQGRRSQQFF
cdr3_nt: TGTGCCAGCAGCGAAGGACAAGGAAGGCGGTCGCAGCAGTTCTTC

j_call: TRBJ2-7
clone_size: few
d_call: .
v_call: TRBV29-1
cdr3_aa: CSVLGASYEQYF
cdr3_nt: TGCAGCGTACTAGGGGCGTCCTACGAGCAGTACTTC

j_call: TRBJ2-4
clone_size: few
d_call: TRBD1
v_call: TRBV12-3/TRBV12-4
cdr3_aa: CASSLGTGSSIQYF
cdr3_nt: TGTGCCAGCAGTCTCGGGACAGGGTCAAGCATTCAGTACTTC

j_call: TRBJ1-5
clone_size: .
d_call: .
v_call: TRBV7-2
cdr3_aa: CAGSLAPGGRDQPQHF
cdr3_nt: TGTGCCGGCAGCTTAGCGCCCGGGGGCCGGGATCAGCCCCAGCATTTT

j_call: TRBJ1-2
clone_size: .
d_call: .
v_call: TRBV12-3/TRBV12-4
cdr3_aa: CASSSESDGYTF
cdr3_nt: TGTGCCAGCAGTTCAGAGTCGGATGGCTACACCTTC

j_call: TRBJ2-3
clone_size: few
d_call: .
v_call: TRBV29-1
cdr3_aa: CSVEAATTIDTQYF
cdr3_nt: TGCAGCGTTGAAGCTGCCACAACCATAGATACGCAGTATTTT

j_call: TRBJ2-3
clone_size: .
d_call: .
v_call: TRBV18
cdr3_aa: CASSPMAVGGTDTQYF
cdr3_nt: TGTGCCAGCTCACCTATGGCAGTTGGCGGCACAGATACGCAGTATTTT

j_call: TRBJ2-5
clone_size: .
d_call: .
v_call: TRBV14
cdr3_aa: CASNPSNQGTQYF
cdr3_nt: TGTGCCAGCAATCCCAGCAACCAGGGGACCCAGTACTTC

j_call: TRBJ1-1
clone_size: few
d_call: TRBD1
v_call: TRBV18
cdr3_aa: CASSPGQVHTEAFF
cdr3_nt: TGTGCCAGCTCGCCGGGACAGGTCCACACTGAAGCTTTCTTT

j_call: TRBJ1-5
clone_size: .
d_call: .
v_call: TRBV4-1
cdr3_aa: CASSQGTYSNQPQHF
cdr3_nt: TGCGCCAGCAGCCAGGGGACTTATAGCAATCAGCCCCAGCATTTT

j_call: TRBJ1-6
clone_size: .
d_call: .
v_call: TRBV12-3/TRBV12-4
cdr3_aa: CASSFFIGGGYNSPLHF
cdr3_nt: TGTGCCAGCAGTTTTTTTATCGGGGGGGGATATAATTCACCCCTCCACTTT

j_call: TRBJ2-1
clone_size: .
d_call: .
v_call: TRBV9
cdr3_aa: CASSVAASSYKEQFF
cdr3_nt: TGTGCCAGCAGCGTAGCGGCCTCCTCCTACAAGGAGCAGTTCTTC

j_call: TRBJ1-1
clone_size: .
d_call: .
v_call: TRBV12-3/TRBV12-4
cdr3_aa: CASSYGLENTEAFF
cdr3_nt: TGTGCCAGCAGTTATGGGCTCGAGAACACTGAAGCTTTCTTT

j_call: TRBJ2-5
clone_size: .
d_call: .
v_call: TRBV7-2
cdr3_aa: CASSPGGGVQETQYF
cdr3_nt: TGTGCCAGCAGCCCCGGCGGCGGGGTCCAAGAGACCCAGTACTTC

j_call: TRBJ1-6
clone_size: .
d_call: TRBD1
v_call: TRBV27
cdr3_aa: CASSFRTGRSPLHF
cdr3_nt: TGTGCCAGCAGTTTTCGGACAGGGCGGTCACCCCTCCACTTT

j_call: TRBJ2-7
clone_size: .
d_call: TRBD2
v_call: TRBV20-1
cdr3_aa: CSPKGRGSSYEQYF
cdr3_nt: TGCAGTCCAAAAGGGCGGGGGAGCTCCTACGAGCAGTACTTC

j_call: TRBJ2-3
clone_size: .
d_call: .
v_call: TRBV20-1
cdr3_aa: CSARDIGYSDTQYF
cdr3_nt: TGCAGTGCTAGAGATATTGGGTATTCAGATACGCAGTATTTT

j_call: TRBJ1-4
clone_size: few
d_call: TRBD1
v_call: TRBV7-8
cdr3_aa: CASSSTGVQNEKLFF
cdr3_nt: TGTGCCAGCAGCTCTACAGGGGTCCAAAATGAAAAACTGTTTTTT

j_call: TRBJ2-3
clone_size: .
d_call: TRBD1
v_call: TRBV10-3
cdr3_aa: CAISEGDRSITDTQYF
cdr3_nt: TGTGCCATCAGTGAGGGGGACAGGTCGATCACAGATACGCAGTATTTT

j_call: TRBJ2-7
clone_size: .
d_call: .
v_call: TRBV12-3/TRBV12-4
cdr3_aa: CASSKGDLYEQYF
cdr3_nt: TGTGCCAGCAGTAAGGGGGATCTTTACGAGCAGTACTTC

j_call: TRBJ2-4
clone_size: .
d_call: .
v_call: TRBV29-1
cdr3_aa: CSVANPENIQYF
cdr3_nt: TGCAGCGTTGCGAATCCGGAAAACATTCAGTACTTC

j_call: TRBJ2-1
clone_size: many
d_call: .
v_call: TRBV5-1
cdr3_aa: CASSFGSEQFF
cdr3_nt: TGTGCCAGCAGCTTTGGATCTGAGCAGTTCTTC

j_call: TRBJ2-4
clone_size: .
d_call: TRBD1
v_call: TRBV7-9
cdr3_aa: CASSLGQSMSKNIQYF
cdr3_nt: TGTGCCAGCAGCTTGGGACAGTCTATGAGCAAAAACATTCAGTACTTC

j_call: TRBJ1-1
clone_size: .
d_call: .
v_call: TRBV6-5
cdr3_aa: CASSYHPHRSNTEAFF
cdr3_nt: TGTGCCAGCAGTTATCACCCCCATCGCTCGAACACTGAAGCTTTCTTT

j_call: TRBJ1-4
clone_size: .
d_call: TRBD1
v_call: TRBV29-1
cdr3_aa: CSAGQINEKLFF
cdr3_nt: TGCAGCGCGGGACAGATAAATGAAAAACTGTTTTTT

j_call: TRBJ2-3
clone_size: .
d_call: TRBD2
v_call: TRBV29-1
cdr3_aa: CSVPTSGGSNTDTQYF
cdr3_nt: TGCAGCGTTCCGACTAGCGGGGGGTCCAACACAGATACGCAGTATTTT

j_call: TRBJ2-7
clone_size: .
d_call: .
v_call: TRBV29-1
cdr3_aa: CSVGRFSYEQYF
cdr3_nt: TGCAGCGTTGGAAGGTTCTCCTACGAGCAGTACTTC

j_call: TRBJ2-7
clone_size: .
d_call: .
v_call: TRBV6-1
cdr3_aa: CASRGLLYEQYF
cdr3_nt: TGTGCCAGCAGGGGGCTTCTCTACGAGCAGTACTTC

j_call: TRBJ2-1
clone_size: .
d_call: .
v_call: TRBV6-5
cdr3_aa: CASSLGARTFF
cdr3_nt: TGTGCCAGCAGTTTGGGGGCCAGGACGTTCTTC

j_call: TRBJ1-5
clone_size: many
d_call: .
v_call: TRBV12-3/TRBV12-4
cdr3_aa: CASSLTDQPQHF
cdr3_nt: TGTGCCAGCAGCTTGACAGATCAGCCCCAGCATTTT

j_call: TRBJ2-7
clone_size: few
d_call: TRBD1
v_call: TRBV20-1
cdr3_aa: CSATRDRVSYEQYF
cdr3_nt: TGCAGTGCTACCCGGGACAGGGTGTCCTACGAGCAGTACTTC

j_call: TRBJ1-2
clone_size: .
d_call: .
v_call: TRBV7-6
cdr3_aa: CASSLGAGDSYGYTF
cdr3_nt: TGTGCCAGCAGCTTAGGGGCAGGGGATAGCTATGGCTACACCTTC

j_call: TRBJ2-6
clone_size: .
d_call: .
v_call: TRBV6-1
cdr3_aa: CASVGEQVYSGANVLTF
cdr3_nt: TGTGCCAGCGTAGGTGAACAGGTTTACTCTGGGGCCAACGTCCTGACTTTC

j_call: TRBJ2-3
clone_size: few
d_call: .
v_call: TRBV7-2
cdr3_aa: CASSPVRGAGTDTQYF
cdr3_nt: TGTGCCAGCAGCCCAGTGCGAGGCGCTGGGACAGATACGCAGTATTTT

j_call: TRBJ2-1
clone_size: .
d_call: TRBD1
v_call: TRBV24-1
cdr3_aa: CATEGTGGYNEQFF
cdr3_nt: TGTGCCACCGAAGGGACAGGGGGTTACAATGAGCAGTTCTTC

j_call: TRBJ1-1
clone_size: many
d_call: .
v_call: TRBV4-2
cdr3_aa: CASSLQGMNTEAFF
cdr3_nt: TGTGCCAGCAGCCTACAGGGTATGAACACTGAAGCTTTCTTT

j_call: TRBJ2-1
clone_size: few
d_call: TRBD2
v_call: TRBV28
cdr3_aa: CASTPLAVIDNEQFF
cdr3_nt: TGTGCCAGCACCCCACTAGCGGTTATTGACAATGAGCAGTTCTTC

j_call: TRBJ2-6
clone_size: .
d_call: .
v_call: TRBV6-5
cdr3_aa: CASSPDVLRGANVLTF
cdr3_nt: TGTGCCAGCAGTCCAGACGTACTCCGAGGGGCCAACGTCCTGACTTTC

j_call: TRBJ2-3
clone_size: .
d_call: TRBD2
v_call: TRBV7-2
cdr3_aa: CASSLWGTSGADTQYF
cdr3_nt: TGTGCCAGCAGCTTGTGGGGGACTAGCGGTGCAGATACGCAGTATTTT

j_call: TRBJ2-5
clone_size: .
d_call: .
v_call: TRBV28
cdr3_aa: CAGSSPLEQYF
cdr3_nt: TGTGCCGGCAGTTCGCCCCTTGAGCAGTACTTC

j_call: TRBJ2-7
clone_size: .
d_call: TRBD1
v_call: TRBV20-1
cdr3_aa: CSAKLPGQANYEQYF
cdr3_nt: TGCAGTGCAAAACTTCCGGGACAGGCTAACTACGAGCAGTACTTC